This T cell receptor beta chain was profiled in a study of cytomegalovirus exposure and HLA in healthy donors. For the study at large: Both the 95 to 150 validation repertoires and the roughly 700 first-cohort repertoires used the same platform, as reported by a later analysis. Findings and limits, study-wide: As was reported, the classifier diagnosed cytomegalovirus status with high specificity and sensitivity. Most TCR sequences proved rare, with some public TCRs found in many donors. The authors listed 150 to 200 TCR beta chains as cytomegalovirus-associated.

Some clones are missing from TCRdb's copy, which holds only in-frame ones; the method was immunoSEQ multiplex PCR. The data show 80,000 to 100,000 clones, 87% seen once. The CDR3 contains 15 residues. The V and J ends lost 7 bases and 1 base respectively, with 16 bases between them. Germline assignment: CDR1 MNHNY and CDR2 SVGAGI (reference sequence). A remark on this clone: Its matching antigen is unknown.

The source material was PBMCs. The rearrangement joins TRBV6-6 to TRBJ1-1; D is possibly TRBD1 (5 bases). The receptor was isolated from a woman between 25 and 40 years old in good health and CMV-seronegative. CDR3 in amino acids: CASTQRGIENTEAFF. CDR3 nucleotide sequence: TGTGCCAGCACTCAAAGGGGTATAGAGAACACTGAAGCTTTCTTT.